This T cell receptor (beta chain) was identified in a study of blood T cell repertoires in COVID-19 (dated by TCRdb to the early 2020s). Study-wide context: Samples from collaborators originated in the United States, Italy and Spain and spanned both the acute and convalescent phases of COVID-19. The prospective study material was composed of cDNA or gDNA derived from T cells, B-cell-depleted T cells, or PBMCs. Deeply sampled blood TCRbeta repertoires from subjects exposed to, actively infected with, or recovered from COVID-19 were included in the dataset. The repertoires were made available in a free public database intended to serve as a resource for research on the immune response to SARS-CoV-2. The samples were drawn from the first 160 participants of the ongoing ImmuneRACE study and from 950 to 1,500 subjects provided by 6 global collaborators. The sample metadata nearly always contained a de-identified subject ID, COVID-19 status, age in years and sex. Where HLA class I and class II types were available, the types were taken from metadata supplied by the sample provider, not from assay-based typing. The paper as a whole reports these results and caveats: How much clinical and demographic metadata was included differed by source and by participant, and the metadata was provided uncurated.

The immunoSEQ Assay, a bias-controlled multiplex PCR, was used to amplify TCRbeta CDR3 regions from genomic DNA. The paper's processing steps were these. Nucleated cell counts per sample were estimated from amplification of reference gene primers within the assay. Sequence reads were collapsed and filtered to measure the absolute abundance of every unique TCRbeta CDR3 rearrangement. For each sample, productive Simpson clonality was calculated as the square root of Simpson's diversity index over productive rearrangements. TCRdb holds this immuneACCESS table with in-frame rearrangements only. Some clones are missing; in checked studies, unresolved V genes explain under half, and the rest has no known cause. V and J calls and clone size follow that table, whereas D and trimming were derived from the DNA. This sample gives roughly 150,000 clones in total; 70% to 90% of them show up just once. 6.2% of the sample is in the top ten clones.

Only a few counts were recorded for this clone. Its target antigen remains unknown. Per-nucleotide qualities are absent, and no much larger clonotype sits a single base away. In the prospective study, participants were roughly 18 to 95 years old, resided in approximately 25 geographic areas of the United States, and were enrolled through a virtual design. In the prospective study, cohorts were assigned on the basis of participant-reported clinical history obtained from a screening survey and a study questionnaire. For ImmuneRACE Cohort 3, a participant was defined as recovered based on two consecutive negative NP/OP PCR tests, clearance by a healthcare professional, or resolution of symptoms. Mobile phlebotomists in the prospective study collected whole blood, serum and a nasopharyngeal or oropharyngeal swab from every participant. Prospective study participants could optionally give additional blood draws and questionnaires over an approximately two-month period. Before DNA extraction, blood samples from the prospective study were shipped at room temperature or frozen.

The sequence came from a woman aged 40 to 50 who had recovered from COVID-19. The sample consisted of PBMCs or T cells enriched from blood (not recorded which).

The CDR3 here reads CVSGGFMNTEAFF. The DNA reads TGTGTCTCCGGAGGGTTCATGAACACTGAAGCTTTCTTT. Rearrangement joined TRBV27 to TRBJ1-1, with no confidently assigned D gene. From the cysteine through the phenylalanine, the CDR3 covers 13 amino acids. Only the CDR3 part of the read is kept: 39 bases, read in frame from the first base. CDR1 MNHEY and CDR2 SMNVEV were looked up in the germline V gene (reference sequence).